One and the same sample provided the 32 T cell receptor beta chains below, sequenced in a study of T-cell memory formation after mild COVID-19. MiXCR, applied by TCRdb to the 5' RACE reads, yields one record per CDR3 protein. The data contain 450,000 to 650,000 distinct CDR3 sequences, less than 25% of them singletons. Sequenced input: PBMCs or a T cell subset sorted from them (not recorded which). All receptors derive from an adult woman who had mild COVID-19 (a few samples of this study predate the infection). Cell type and time point are not known.

The chain recombines TRBV19 with TRBJ2-7; D unclear. This CDR3 has 14 residues. V lost 2 bases, J lost 1 base, and 9 bases lay in between. From germline, CDR1 is LNHDA and CDR2 SQIVND (reference sequence). Written as DNA, the CDR3 is TGTGCCAGTAGTATAACGGTGGCGTCCTACGAGCAGTACTTC. It specifies CASSITVASYEQYF. Based on the CDR3 plus reference TRBV19 and TRBJ2-7, the full variable domain is DGGITQSPKYLFRKEGQNVTLSCEQNLNHDAMYWYRQDPGQGLRLIYYSQIVNDFQKGDIAEGYSVSREKKESFPLTVTSAQKNPTAFYLCASSITVASYEQYFGPGTRLTVT.

The chain uses TRBV11-2 and TRBJ2-1; 10 positions match TRBD2. V dropped 7 bases and J dropped 4; count of bases not matched to a gene: 1. The CDR3 consists of 13 residues. Germline values: CDR1 SGHAT, CDR2 FQNNGV. DNA of the CDR3: TGTGCCAGCAAAGCGGGAGGGTACAATGAGCAGTTCTTC. Its translation is CASKAGGYNEQFF.

The J gene is TRBJ2-3, the V gene TRBV9, with D maybe TRBD2 (5 bases). Germline V CDR1 and CDR2: SGDLS, YYNGEE. CDR3 length equals 15 residues. V lost 4 bases, J lost 3 bases, and 15 bases lay in between. CDR3 nucleotides: TGTGCCAGCAGCCCGTGGAGTACGGGGACAGATACGCAGTATTTT. This sequence encodes CASSPWSTGTDTQYF. The full variable domain, in which reference TRBV9 and TRBJ2-3 provide the parts outside the CDR3, is DSGVTQTPKHLITATGQRVTLRCSPRSGDLSVYWYQQSLDQGLQFLIQYYNGEERAKGNILERFSAQQFPDLHSELNLSSLELGDSALYFCASSPWSTGTDTQYFGPGTRLTVL.

This chain uses TRBV5-1 with TRBJ2-7; 11 nucleotides line up with TRBD2. V lost 4 bases to trimming and J lost 0 bases; unmatched junction nucleotides: 12. The CDR3 length is 18 residues. Germline CDR1 and CDR2: SGHRS and YFSETQ. CDR3 loop: CASSQQGTSGLSSYEQYF. CDR3 nucleotide sequence: TGCGCCAGCAGCCAACAAGGGACTAGCGGCCTCAGCTCCTACGAGCAGTACTTC.

J is TRBJ1-1 and V is TRBV6-1; D unclear. This CDR3 has 16 amino acids. The germline CDR1 and CDR2 sequences are MNHNS and SASEGT. V was cut by 0 bases and J by 2 bases, with 13 bases left in between. For the CDR3, the DNA is TGTGCCAGCAGTGAAGCCAAGCGGAGAGTTAACACTGAAGCTTTCTTT. Protein: CASSEAKRRVNTEAFF.

This clonotype has a count of ten or more. The gene calls are TRBV24-1 and TRBJ2-3; the D call may be TRBD1 or TRBD2 (5 bases each). Germline V gene lookup returns CDR1 KGHDR and CDR2 SFDVKD. This CDR3 has 12 residues. V was cut by 9 bases and J by 2 bases, with 8 bases left in between. DNA of the CDR3: TGTGCCACCGCCGGGACCACAGATACGCAGTATTTT. Encoded protein: CATAGTTDTQYF.

J is TRBJ2-7 and V is TRBV29-1; D remains unclear. Germline CDR1 reads SQVTM; CDR2 reads ANQGSEA. V lost 1 base, J lost 2 bases, and 9 bases lay in between. This CDR3 is 13 amino acids long. The CDR3 DNA sequence: TGCAGCGTTGAAGGGGGTACCACCTACGAGCAGTACTTC. It translates to CSVEGGTTYEQYF.

This clonotype was observed a few times. The chain's CDR3 is CSARMDTTYEQYF. The CDR3 bases are TGCAGTGCTAGAATGGACACTACCTACGAGCAGTACTTC. The chain has TRBV20-1 and TRBJ2-7, with a possible D match to TRBD1 (5 bases). Germline CDR1 is DFQATT and CDR2 is SNEGSKA (reference sequence). V was trimmed by 2 bases and J by 2 bases, leaving 10 bases between them. The CDR3 is 13 residues long.

The chain is built from TRBV11-2 and TRBJ2-2; unclear D gene. The CDR3 sequence is 14 residues long. V lost 5 bases to trimming and J lost 3 bases, with 10 bases between them. The germline CDR1 and CDR2 sequences are SGHAT and FQNNGV. DNA for the CDR3: TGTGCCAGCAGCCAGAGACCCGACACCGGGGAGCTGTTTTTT. This codes for CASSQRPDTGELFF.

The J gene is TRBJ2-3, the V gene TRBV12-3 or TRBV12-4; 7 bases are shared with TRBD2. The CDR3 consists of 15 residues. V shed 7 bases, J shed 0 bases, and the junction held 7 bases outside the gene matches. This CDR3 reads CASTKLASSTDTQYF. Here the CDR3 DNA reads TGTGCCAGCACCAAACTAGCGTCTAGCACAGATACGCAGTATTTT.

The chain is built from TRBV6-5 and TRBJ2-3; no clear D. Germline CDR1 reads MNHEY; CDR2 reads SVGAGI. Trimming stripped 6 bases from V and 5 bases from J, with 12 bases between. The CDR3 totals 13 residues. The CDR3 bases are TGTGCCAGCAGCCCTCCCCTTAGAGATACGCAGTATTTT. It translates to CASSPPLRDTQYF.

V and J are TRBV27 and TRBJ2-2; weak D call: TRBD1 (6 bases). V lost 10 bases and J lost 7, with 19 bases in between. The CDR3 has 14 residues. The germline CDR1 and CDR2 sequences are MNHEY and SMNVEV (reference sequence). CDR3 region: CATRRGGVSGELFF. For the CDR3, the DNA is TGTGCCACCCGCCGAGGGGGTGTGAGCGGGGAGCTGTTTTTT.

This clonotype was detected a few times. The V call is TRBV6-2 or TRBV6-3, the J call TRBJ2-2, with 9 nucleotides matching TRBD1. Germline V gene data show CDR1 as MNHEY and CDR2 as SVGEGT. The V segment lost 4 bases and the J segment 1 base; nucleotides outside the gene matches: 7. The CDR3 length is 17 residues. DNA for the CDR3: TGTGCCAGCAGTTTACACAGGGGGCAGGGGAACACCGGGGAGCTGTTTTTT. Translating it yields CASSLHRGQGNTGELFF.

The chain has TRBV20-1 and TRBJ2-2; 11 nucleotides align to TRBD2. J lost 4 bases, V lost 1 base, and 8 bases had no gene match. The CDR3 totals 17 residues. The germline V gene has CDR1 DFQATT and CDR2 SNEGSKA (reference sequence). Here the CDR3 reads CSARGLAGGPRTGELFF. The CDR3 nucleotides are TGCAGTGCTAGAGGGTTAGCGGGAGGGCCGCGCACCGGGGAGCTGTTTTTT.

The chain has TRBV12-3 or TRBV12-4 and TRBJ2-2; maybe TRBD2 (6 bases). The length of the CDR3 is 16 residues. V lost 6 bases, J lost 0 bases, and 14 bases lay in between. CDR3 sequence: CASSLPRDTNTGELFF. Written as DNA, the CDR3 is TGTGCCAGCAGCCTCCCGCGGGATACGAACACCGGGGAGCTGTTTTTT.

The sample holds a few counts of this clonotype. V usage is TRBV29-1 and J usage is TRBJ2-3; D is possibly TRBD2 (7 bases). The germline V gene encodes CDR1 SQVTM and CDR2 ANQGSEA. Trimming pared 7 bases from V and 4 bases from J, leaving 21 bases between. The CDR3 is made up of 15 amino acids. The CDR3 reads CSGAAWGGESDTQYF. The CDR3 DNA follows: TGCAGCGGAGCCGCCTGGGGGGGCGAATCAGATACGCAGTATTTT.

The chain is built from TRBV12-3 or TRBV12-4 and TRBJ2-1; 9 positions match TRBD1. The CDR3 consists of 14 residues. V dropped 6 bases and J dropped 7; count of bases not matched to a gene: 7. This CDR3 reads CASRTGQGSNEQFF. The CDR3 DNA follows: TGTGCCAGCAGAACGGGACAGGGTAGTAATGAGCAGTTCTTC.

This clonotype came up a few times. The chain combines TRBV20-1 with TRBJ2-2, with 8 positions matching TRBD2. J was trimmed by 4 bases and V by 6 bases; bases with no gene match: 13. The germline CDR1 and CDR2 sequences are DFQATT and SNEGSKA (reference sequence). CDR3 length equals 16 residues. Here the CDR3 DNA reads TGCAGTGCCGCCTCGGTAGCGGGACCTAGCACCGGGGAGCTGTTTTTT. Protein: CSAASVAGPSTGELFF.

The rearrangement uses TRBV4-1 and TRBJ1-4; 7 nucleotides agree with TRBD1. The CDR3 has 16 amino acids. With 4 bases clipped from V and 3 bases from J, the junction kept 8 bases outside the gene matches. Germline V gene data show CDR1 as MGHRA and CDR2 as YSYEKL. DNA of the CDR3: TGCGCCAGCAGCCGAGGTGGGACAGCTCCTAATGAAAAACTGTTTTTT. Amino acid sequence: CASSRGGTAPNEKLFF.

The gene calls are TRBV15 and TRBJ2-7; D is perhaps TRBD2 (7 bases). The length of the CDR3 is 15 residues. The ends were cut back, 6 bases at V and 0 bases at J, with 15 bases in the middle. Germline CDR1 and CDR2: LNHNV and YYDKDF (reference sequence). DNA of the CDR3: TGTGCCACCAGTATTGAGCGGGACAACTCCTACGAGCAGTACTTC. This codes for CATSIERDNSYEQYF.

This clonotype was seen ten or more times. This chain links TRBV11-2 with TRBJ2-7, with D possibly matching TRBD1 (7 bases). V was trimmed by 5 bases and J by 3 bases, leaving 14 bases between them. From germline, CDR1 is SGHAT and CDR2 FQNNGV. The CDR3 has 14 amino acids. DNA of the CDR3: TGTGCCAGCAGCCCTCAGGGGGGACTCTACGAGCAGTACTTC. Amino acid sequence: CASSPQGGLYEQYF.

This clonotype was seen a few times. V gene TRBV2 combines with J gene TRBJ1-1, with no clear D. In germline, CDR1 is SNHLY, CDR2 FYNNEI. V shed 3 bases and J shed 4 bases, with 9 bases lying between them. This CDR3 contains 13 residues. The DNA of the CDR3 is TGTGCCAGCAGTGACTCGGTGGGCACTGAAGCTTTCTTT. It translates to CASSDSVGTEAFF.

CDR3 sequence (DNA): TGTGCCAGCAGCTTACTAGGAACTAAACAGTTCTTC. This gives the protein CASSLLGTKQFF. This sequence joins TRBV13 and TRBJ2-1, with D uncertain. Germline lookup yields CDR1 PRHDT and CDR2 FYEKMQ (reference sequence). This CDR3 comprises 12 residues. V was cut by 2 bases and J by 13 bases, with 12 bases left in between. Variable domain in full (rest from reference TRBV13 and TRBJ2-1): AAGVIQSPRHLIKEKRETATLKCYPIPRHDTVYWYQQGPGQDPQFLISFYEKMQSDKGSIPDRFSAQQFSDYHSELNMSSLELGDSALYFCASSLLGTKQFFGPGTRLTVL.

This rearrangement joins TRBV10-3 to TRBJ2-2; possible D gene TRBD1, 6 bases. The CDR3 runs 16 residues. Germline assignment: CDR1 ENHRY and CDR2 SYGVKD. Deletions cut 2 bases from V and 4 bases from J, with 14 bases between. CDR3 in DNA: TGTGCCATCAGTGAGCTCCAGGGGCCGTCCACCGGGGAGCTGTTTTTT. It yields the protein CAISELQGPSTGELFF.

This clonotype was observed many times. The V gene is TRBV7-9, the J gene TRBJ1-2, with 9 bases that match TRBD1. Trimming at V came to 4 bases and at J to 6 bases, leaving 15 bases not matched to a gene. The CDR3 sequence is 17 residues long. Germline CDR1 SEHNR, CDR2 FQNEAQ (reference sequence). The CDR3 sequence: CASSSSGETGGTNGYTF. CDR3 DNA: TGTGCCAGCAGCTCATCCGGCGAGACAGGGGGAACGAATGGCTACACCTTC.

The chain is built from TRBV6-6 and TRBJ1-2, with D hard to call. This CDR3 spans 13 amino acids. Germline CDR1 MNHNY, CDR2 SVGAGI (reference sequence). V was cut by 4 bases and J by 6 bases, with 12 bases left in between. In DNA form, the CDR3 reads TGTGCCAGCAGTTCCCGCCGAGATCATGGCTACACCTTC. As protein: CASSSRRDHGYTF.

This rearrangement joins TRBV30 to TRBJ2-2; 8 positions match TRBD2. This CDR3 is built from 17 residues. The germline gives CDR1 GTSNPN, CDR2 SVGIG (reference sequence). The ends lost 3 bases at V and 6 bases at J; junction bases unmatched: 15. This chain's CDR3 is CAWRSVLTSGLPGELFF. DNA for the CDR3: TGTGCCTGGAGGAGTGTTTTAACTAGCGGCCTCCCCGGGGAGCTGTTTTTT.

The chain is built from TRBV20-1 and TRBJ2-2; D gene uncertain. Germline lookup yields CDR1 DFQATT and CDR2 SNEGSKA (reference sequence). V was pared by 8 bases and J by 1 base, with 8 bases between. CDR3 length: 12 residues. CDR3 residues: CSPRLNTGELFF. The CDR3 DNA is TGCAGTCCGAGGCTGAACACCGGGGAGCTGTTTTTT.

This clonotype has a single count. The V call is TRBV7-9, the J call TRBJ1-2, with 8 bases lining up with TRBD1. Germline V gives CDR1 SEHNR, CDR2 FQNEAQ (reference sequence). Unmatched junction bases numbered 9, after V lost 5 bases and J lost 7 bases. The length of the CDR3 is 14 residues. The CDR3 reads CASSRTGSEVGYTF. The DNA of the CDR3 is TGTGCCAGCAGCCGGACAGGGTCGGAGGTTGGCTACACCTTC.

The chain uses TRBV2 and TRBJ1-3, with D possibly matching TRBD1 (5 bases). Trimming pared 9 bases from V and 2 bases from J, leaving 14 bases between. Germline V gene sequence: CDR1 SNHLY, CDR2 FYNNEI. The CDR3 is made up of 14 amino acids. CDR3 nucleotide sequence: TGTGCCAGTACTCAGGGTTCAACTGGAAACACCATATATTTT. This translates into CASTQGSTGNTIYF.

The table lists this clonotype with a few counts. The chain joins TRBV6-2 or TRBV6-3 to TRBJ2-7, with 9 bases that match TRBD2. V dropped 5 bases and J dropped 5; count of bases not matched to a gene: 13. Germline V gives CDR1 MNHEY, CDR2 SVGEGT. The CDR3 consists of 16 residues. The CDR3: CASSPLAREGKNEQYF. CDR3 DNA: TGTGCCAGCAGTCCCCTTGCGCGGGAGGGTAAGAACGAGCAGTACTTC.

The chain joins TRBV27 to TRBJ1-5; TRBD1 matches at 9 bases. Germline V gene data show CDR1 as MNHEY and CDR2 as SMNVEV (reference sequence). V dropped 7 bases and J dropped 5; count of bases not matched to a gene: 12. The CDR3 spans 16 residues. The DNA for the CDR3 is TGTGCCAGCAAAAATAGGAGGACAGGGGATGATCAGCCCCAGCATTTT. Its protein product is CASKNRRTGDDQPQHF.